This TCR beta chain stems from a study of T cell clones after liver transplantation. About the study: Post-transplant blood was tracked for graft-donor-reactive T cell clones identified in a pre-transplant mixed lymphocyte reaction. Apart from three HCV-positive recipients, transplants were for non-autoimmune, non-viral reasons.

Clones were read by immunoSEQ multiplex PCR, and TCRdb kept only the in-frame ones, dropping some. The sample records 95,000 to 110,000 clones, about 88% being singletons. The CDR3 length is 17 residues. V gave up 4 bases and J gave up 0 bases, with 17 bases separating them. Germline values: CDR1 SGHTA, CDR2 FQGNSA. In the case of this clone: Its matching antigen is unknown.

Study results and caveats: Conclusions were preliminary, with small, heterogeneous patient groups.

The TCR sequence derives from a human patient who received a liver transplant. Some T cells here may be from the graft donor. The chain is built from TRBV7-2 and TRBJ2-3; TRBD2 is a possible D gene (6 bases). The sample here was CD4+ T cells from blood, taken approximately 50 months after liver transplant. CDR3 region: CASSSLPPGLSTDTQYF. The CDR3 DNA is TGTGCCAGCAGCTCCCTCCCGCCGGGACTCAGCACAGATACGCAGTATTTT.